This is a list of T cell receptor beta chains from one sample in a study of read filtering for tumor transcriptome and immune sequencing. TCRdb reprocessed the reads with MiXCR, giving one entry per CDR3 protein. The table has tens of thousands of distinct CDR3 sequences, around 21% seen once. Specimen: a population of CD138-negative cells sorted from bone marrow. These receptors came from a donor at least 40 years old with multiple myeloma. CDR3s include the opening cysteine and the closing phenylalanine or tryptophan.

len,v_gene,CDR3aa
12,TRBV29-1,CSGRLVQETQYF
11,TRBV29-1,CSVKLNTEAFF
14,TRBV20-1,CSAPTSGGYNEQFF
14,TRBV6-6,CASSPQTGGDGYTF
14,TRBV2,CAAAAGSPTDTQYF
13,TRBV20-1,CSAIDRDSYGYTF
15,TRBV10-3,CAISESVESNQPQHF
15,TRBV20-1,CSARDARASGEKLFF
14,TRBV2,CASRSPGPGGELFF
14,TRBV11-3,CASSLGSGANVLTF
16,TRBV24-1,CATSDFRLAAGNEQFF
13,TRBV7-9,CAVSRGPNSPLHF
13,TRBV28,CAVAQGSPNEQYF
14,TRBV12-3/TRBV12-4,CASSLGQGNYGYTF
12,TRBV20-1,CSATRVHQPQHF
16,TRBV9,CASSPPGGTGVEEQFF
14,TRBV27,CASSARAPPNELFF
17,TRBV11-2,CASSTPLSRSSYNEQFF
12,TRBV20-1,CSASAANTEAFF
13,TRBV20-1,CSARQGKGYEQYF
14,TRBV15,CATSRETSRAEAFF
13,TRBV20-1,CSARRAINEKLFF
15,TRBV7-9,CASSFDRVGAYEQYF
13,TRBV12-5,CASGLAGANVLTF
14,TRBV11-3,CASSLRGANTEAFF
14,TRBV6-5,CASRQTGNTGELFF
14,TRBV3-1,CASSLRYTNQPQHF
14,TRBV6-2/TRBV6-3,CASSYSQGHQPQHF
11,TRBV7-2,CASSLSRTLCF
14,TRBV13,CASSLTRNTDTQYF
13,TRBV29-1,CSVSGGSAYEQYF
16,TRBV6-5,CASSYSGTGGDEKLFF
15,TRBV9,CASSVGSGISNEQFF
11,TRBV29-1,CSCQVSYEQYF
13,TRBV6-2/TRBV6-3,CASRPEAKNIQYF
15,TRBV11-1,CASSLRQTNTGELFF
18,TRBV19,CASLLRHTVVPSYNEQFF
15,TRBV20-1,CSAPNPGTKGNEQFF
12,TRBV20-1,CSATAGGYGYTF
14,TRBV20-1,CSAREVQGIGGYTF
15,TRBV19,CASRGRDRGHEKLFF
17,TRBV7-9,CASSLAWEGVPETEAFF
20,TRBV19,CASSTIGAGGPRAGTDTQYF